These T cell receptor beta chains were read from a single sample in a study of T cell repertoires in cytomegalovirus infection. TCRdb re-analysed the reads in MiXCR, keeping a single row per CDR3 protein. The table records 250,000 to 300,000 distinct CDR3 sequences, 22% of them present only once. Antigens for these TCRs are unknown. Sequenced here: cultured PBMCs, sampled from culture after CMV antigen stimulation. The receptors stem from a human donor in good health (CMV status not recorded). Some clones in this sample may be carry-over from other donors' samples. Both conserved end residues are part of each CDR3. A D gene is named only where the DNA matches it firmly. Clone size, where shown, is once, few, many, or a class for clones that have expanded.

clone size: NA; V gene: TRBV28; J gene: TRBJ1-5; D gene: NA; CDR3 protein: CASSDSGTKLSNQPQHF; CDR3 DNA: TGTGCCAGCAGTGACTCCGGGACAAAACTAAGCAATCAGCCCCAGCATTTT
clone size: NA; V gene: TRBV4-3; J gene: TRBJ2-1; D gene: NA; CDR3 protein: CASSQMTGGNEQFF; CDR3 DNA: TGCGCCAGCAGCCAAATGACAGGTGGTAATGAGCAGTTCTTC
clone size: few; V gene: TRBV6-1; J gene: TRBJ1-5; D gene: NA; CDR3 protein: CASSVGKGGESNQPQHF; CDR3 DNA: TGTGCCAGCAGTGTAGGAAAGGGGGGAGAAAGCAATCAGCCCCAGCATTTT
clone size: NA; V gene: TRBV9; J gene: TRBJ2-5; D gene: TRBD1; CDR3 protein: CASSGQGRETQYF; CDR3 DNA: TGTGCCAGCAGCGGACAGGGGAGAGAGACCCAGTACTTC
clone size: few; V gene: TRBV10-3; J gene: TRBJ1-1; D gene: NA; CDR3 protein: CAAERSRLRGTEAFF; CDR3 DNA: TGTGCCGCCGAAAGGAGTCGGCTCCGAGGCACTGAAGCTTTCTTT
clone size: NA; V gene: TRBV10-3; J gene: TRBJ2-7; D gene: NA; CDR3 protein: CAISAGGPYEQYF; CDR3 DNA: TGTGCCATCAGTGCCGGGGGGCCCTACGAGCAGTACTTC
clone size: once; V gene: TRBV14; J gene: TRBJ1-3; D gene: NA; CDR3 protein: CASSQAGQRSGNTIYF; CDR3 DNA: TGTGCCAGCAGCCAGGCAGGACAGCGTTCTGGAAACACCATATATTTT
clone size: NA; V gene: TRBV7-2; J gene: TRBJ1-4; D gene: NA; CDR3 protein: CASSSGFGEKLFF; CDR3 DNA: TGTGCCAGCAGCTCAGGGTTCGGCGAAAAACTGTTTTTT
clone size: NA; V gene: TRBV6-5; J gene: TRBJ2-1; D gene: TRBD2; CDR3 protein: CASSYGGLAGSPTVDEQFF; CDR3 DNA: TGTGCCAGCAGTTACGGGGGACTAGCGGGATCCCCGACCGTCGATGAGCAGTTCTTC
clone size: many; V gene: TRBV7-2; J gene: TRBJ1-1; D gene: TRBD1; CDR3 protein: CASSPRQGLNTEAFF; CDR3 DNA: TGTGCCAGCAGCCCCAGACAGGGCTTGAACACTGAAGCTTTCTTT
clone size: many; V gene: TRBV7-2; J gene: TRBJ1-6; D gene: TRBD1; CDR3 protein: CASSRLDRVSPLHF; CDR3 DNA: TGTGCCAGCAGCCGCCTGGACAGGGTTTCACCCCTCCACTTT
clone size: NA; V gene: TRBV28; J gene: TRBJ2-7; D gene: NA; CDR3 protein: CASLDSGFSYEQYF; CDR3 DNA: TGTGCCAGCCTCGACAGCGGCTTTTCCTACGAGCAGTACTTC
clone size: few; V gene: TRBV5-1; J gene: TRBJ2-2; D gene: TRBD1; CDR3 protein: CASSLDRQGTGELFF; CDR3 DNA: TGCGCCAGCAGCTTGGATAGACAGGGAACCGGGGAGCTGTTTTTT
clone size: NA; V gene: TRBV19; J gene: TRBJ2-5; D gene: NA; CDR3 protein: CASSISVKETQYF; CDR3 DNA: TGTGCCAGTAGTATAAGTGTGAAAGAGACCCAGTACTTC
clone size: NA; V gene: TRBV19; J gene: TRBJ1-5; D gene: NA; CDR3 protein: CASRHQGHSNQPQHF; CDR3 DNA: TGTGCCAGTAGGCATCAGGGGCATAGCAATCAGCCCCAGCATTTT
clone size: few; V gene: TRBV7-9; J gene: TRBJ2-3; D gene: NA; CDR3 protein: CASSLARSYWDTQYF; CDR3 DNA: TGTGCCAGCAGCTTAGCGAGGAGTTACTGGGATACGCAGTATTTT